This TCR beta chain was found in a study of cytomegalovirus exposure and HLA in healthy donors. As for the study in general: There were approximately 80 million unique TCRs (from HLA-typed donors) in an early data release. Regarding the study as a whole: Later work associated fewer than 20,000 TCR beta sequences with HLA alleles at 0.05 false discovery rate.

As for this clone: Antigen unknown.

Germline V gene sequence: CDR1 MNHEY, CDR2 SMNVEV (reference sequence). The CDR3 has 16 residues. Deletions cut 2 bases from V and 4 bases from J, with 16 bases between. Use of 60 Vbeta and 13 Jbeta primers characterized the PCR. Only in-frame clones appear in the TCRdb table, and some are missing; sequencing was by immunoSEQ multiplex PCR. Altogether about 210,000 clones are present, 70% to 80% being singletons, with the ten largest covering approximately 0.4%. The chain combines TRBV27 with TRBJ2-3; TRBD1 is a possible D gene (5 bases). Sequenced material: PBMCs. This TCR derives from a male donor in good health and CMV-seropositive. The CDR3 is CASSLRFQGRADTQYF. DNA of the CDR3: TGTGCCAGCAGTTTAAGGTTCCAGGGCCGGGCAGATACGCAGTATTTT.